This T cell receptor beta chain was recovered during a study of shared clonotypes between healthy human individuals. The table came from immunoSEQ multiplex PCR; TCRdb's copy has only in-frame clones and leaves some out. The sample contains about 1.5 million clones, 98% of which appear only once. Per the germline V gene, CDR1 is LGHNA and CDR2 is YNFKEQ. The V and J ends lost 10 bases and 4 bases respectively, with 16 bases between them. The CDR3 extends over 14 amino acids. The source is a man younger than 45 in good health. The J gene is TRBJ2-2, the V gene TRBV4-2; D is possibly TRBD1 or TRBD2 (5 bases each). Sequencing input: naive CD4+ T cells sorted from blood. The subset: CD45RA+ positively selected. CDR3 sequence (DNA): TGTGCCACTATTCCGGGACCTAGCACCGGGGAGCTGTTTTTT. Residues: CATIPGPSTGELFF.